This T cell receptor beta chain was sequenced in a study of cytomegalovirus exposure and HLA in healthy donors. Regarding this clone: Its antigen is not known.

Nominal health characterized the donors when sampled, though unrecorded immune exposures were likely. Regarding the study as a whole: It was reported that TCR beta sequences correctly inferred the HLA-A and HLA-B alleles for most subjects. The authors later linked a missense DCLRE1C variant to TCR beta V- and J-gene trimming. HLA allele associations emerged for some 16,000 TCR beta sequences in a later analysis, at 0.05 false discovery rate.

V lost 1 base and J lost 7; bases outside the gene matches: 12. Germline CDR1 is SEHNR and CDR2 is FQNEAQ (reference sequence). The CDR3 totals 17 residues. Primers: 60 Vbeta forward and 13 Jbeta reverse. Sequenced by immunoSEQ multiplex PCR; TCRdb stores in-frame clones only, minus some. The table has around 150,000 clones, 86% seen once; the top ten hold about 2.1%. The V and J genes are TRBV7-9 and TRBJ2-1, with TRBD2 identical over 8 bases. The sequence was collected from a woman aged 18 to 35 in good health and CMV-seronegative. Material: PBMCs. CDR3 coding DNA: TGTGCCAGCAGCTTAGTCTGGGAGGAGCGGGGGTTGAATGAGCAGTTCTTC. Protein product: CASSLVWEERGLNEQFF.